This record covers a single T cell receptor (beta chain). What it binds is unknown. This entry is derived from a study of shared clonotypes between healthy human individuals. Study-wide points: A handful of donors held around 5% of naive CD4 clonotypes in common.

CD45RO negativity and positive selection for CCR7 defined naive CD8 cells, a population that excluded terminally differentiated effector memory CD45RA+ cells. V shed 5 bases, J shed 8 bases, and the junction held 7 bases outside the gene matches. CDR3 length: 14 amino acids. Germline CDR1 SEHNR, CDR2 FQNEAQ (reference sequence). Researchers divided each subset's genomic DNA evenly across several immunoSEQ plates. For sorted subsets, roughly 210 ng DNA per replicate equaled 30,000 or so T cell genomes. TCRdb's copy holds only in-frame clones and misses some; the assay was immunoSEQ multiplex PCR. Of about 700,000 clones listed, approximately 90% were seen once; the top ten hold approximately 22%.

This chain connects TRBV7-9 to TRBJ2-1, with TRBD2 matching over 9 bases. The receptor comes from a man under 40 in good health. The sequenced sample consisted of naive CD8+ T cells sorted from blood. The CDR3 loop reads CASSGGLASDEQFF. CDR3 DNA: TGTGCCAGCAGCGGCGGACTAGCGTCTGATGAGCAGTTCTTC.